This T cell receptor beta chain was sequenced during a study of T cells in localized non-small cell lung cancer. The protocol was immunoSEQ multiplex PCR, while the TCRdb copy is restricted to in-frame clones and leaves out a portion. This sample yields about 55,000 clones, of which over 70% are seen a single time; about 15% belongs to the top ten. Comment on this clone: Its target is unknown.

V lost 0 bases to trimming and J lost 5 bases, with 8 bases between them. The CDR3 consists of 14 residues. The germline gives CDR1 LGHNA, CDR2 YSLEER. Study outcomes and limitations: Among the tissues sampled, uninvolved adjacent lung had the highest T cell clonality, above tumor. Turning up in adjacent lung were a median roughly 59 of the top 100 tumor clones.

This receptor was taken from a man aged 40 to 70 with stage III lung adenocarcinoma. The chain joins TRBV4-3 to TRBJ2-1; tentatively, D is TRBD2 (5 bases). The sequencing here drew on peripheral blood mononuclear cells, taken before any cancer treatment. For the CDR3, the DNA is TGCGCCAGCAGCCAAGATCGGGGTAACAATGAGCAGTTCTTC. Translating it yields CASSQDRGNNEQFF.